These 2 T cell receptor delta chains came from one sample sequenced in a study of delta chains in infants with herpesvirus infections (dated by TCRdb to 2023 to 2025). The library was obtained by RT-PCR. Sequencing was carried out with an Illumina MiSeq. To generate TCR cDNA, RNA from PBMC was reverse transcribed using SuperScript II together with primers specific for the gamma chain and the delta chain. TCRdb reanalyzed the public reads with the CATT caller, and identical DNA sequences were merged afterwards. The table for this sample lists over 200 delta-chain clones; around 12% of them were counted only once. About 42% of the sample belongs to the ten largest clones. Sequencing was performed on peripheral blood, taken at time point 1 of longitudinal follow-up. The receptors derive from a human donor who was a Ugandan infant, either HIV-exposed or HIV-unexposed (not recorded which).

This clone was recorded a few times. TCRdb assigns this DNA the protein of a much larger clone, which departs from its translation at residue 8; this likely reflects a read error, and the protein shown comes from translating the DNA. J is TRDJ1 and V is TRDV1; a weak D match, TRDD3 (5 bases). Trimming stripped 3 bases from V and 4 bases from J, with 12 bases between. The germline gives CDR1 TSWWSYY, CDR2 QGS. The CDR3 totals 14 residues. In nucleotides, the CDR3 is TGTGCTCTTGGGGATAGGGGAGCCCTCGATAAACTCATCTTT. Protein product: CALGDRGALDKLIF.

Details on this clone: TCRdb has a much larger clone's protein, which differs at residue 3 from the translation of this DNA, likely because of a read error; what is shown is the protein translated from the DNA. The chain has TRDV2 and TRDJ1; 13 nucleotides line up with TRDD3. The CDR3 runs 16 residues. Germline CDR1 GEAIGNYY, CDR2 EKD. CDR3 DNA sequence: TGTGCCTATGACATACTGGGGGATACGTACACCGATAAACTCATCTTT. Translating gives CAYDILGDTYTDKLIF.